This entry describes one T cell receptor beta chain. This clone turned up a few times. No cognate antigen has been identified for it. Per-base quality was not reported, and no clone a single base away is much larger than it. These data come from a study of blood T cell repertoires in COVID-19 (dated by TCRdb to 2018 to 2021). Some background on the complete study: Samples from collaborators originated in the United States, Italy and Spain and spanned both the acute and convalescent phases of COVID-19. The material from the prospective study consisted of cDNA or gDNA derived from T cells, B-cell-depleted T cells, or PBMCs. Deeply sampled blood TCRbeta repertoires from subjects exposed to, actively infected with, or recovered from COVID-19 were included in the dataset. The repertoires were released in a freely available public database intended as a resource for research on the immune response to SARS-CoV-2. The samples were drawn from the first 160 participants of the ongoing ImmuneRACE study and from 1,200 or so subjects provided by 6 global collaborators. A de-identified subject ID, COVID-19 status, age in years and sex were almost always included in the sample metadata. Where HLA class I and class II types were available, the types were taken from metadata supplied by the sample provider, not from assay-based typing. Overall results and qualifications from the work: Clinical and demographic metadata were provided uncurated, with the amount varying by source and participant.

Collaborating institutions collected whole blood in K2EDTA tubes following their own protocols. Collaborator samples were shipped for TCRbeta analysis as frozen whole blood, isolated PBMCs, or DNA extracted from either sample type. The CDR3 spans 16 residues, from the cysteine through the phenylalanine. Just the 48-base CDR3 DNA is kept, in frame starting at base 1. At the junction V is shortened by 4 bases and J by 4 bases, with 19 bases in between. CDR1 and CDR2, per the germline V gene (reference sequence), are LGHDT and YNNKEL. The immunoSEQ Assay, a bias-controlled multiplex PCR, was used to amplify TCRbeta CDR3 regions from genomic DNA. Under the source paper's analysis protocol: Nucleated cell counts per sample were estimated from amplification of reference gene primers within the assay. To quantify the absolute abundance of each unique TCRbeta CDR3 rearrangement, sequence reads were collapsed and filtered. For each sample, productive Simpson clonality was calculated as the square root of Simpson's diversity index across productive rearrangements. TCRdb re-hosts the immuneACCESS table, in-frame sequences only. Its copies lack some clones; in the studies checked, an unresolved V gene accounts for under half of them, and the cause for the rest is not known. The D gene and trimming were derived from the DNA, and the V and J assignments and clone size from that table. For this sample there are 23,000 or so clones; roughly 90% appear just once. The ten top clones hold about a sixth of the sample.

The clonotype originates from a human donor in a cohort sampled during active COVID-19. The sequencing sample was made of peripheral blood. This receptor chain uses TRBV3-1 (or the pseudogene TRBV3-2) and TRBJ2-5; the D gene is perhaps TRBD1, from 6 matching bases. The CDR3 region: CASSPPRDPRGETQYF. The DNA is TGTGCCAGCAGCCCCCCGAGGGACCCCAGGGGAGAGACCCAGTACTTC.